This T cell receptor beta chain stems from a study of blood T cell repertoires in COVID-19. Study as a whole: Sites in the United States, Italy and Spain provided acute and convalescent COVID-19 samples. Nucleic acid was either cDNA or gDNA, and it came from T cells, B-cell-depleted T cells, or PBMCs.

Original processing methods: Researchers report that nucleated cell counts were estimated from reference gene primer amplification. TCRdb's table, derived via immunoSEQ multiplex PCR, lists solely in-frame clones and lacks some. Clonal size and the V and J genes are those of that table, whereas D and trimming came from the DNA. The sample carries under 250,000 clones, around 84% recorded once. V lost 5 bases to trimming and J lost 3 bases, with 14 bases between them. The CDR3 spans 15 residues. Germline V gene lookup returns CDR1 MNHEY and CDR2 SMNVEV (reference sequence). This clone was observed a handful of times.

Sample: peripheral blood. The chain employs TRBV27 and TRBJ2-4, with D perhaps matching TRBD1 (6 bases). The source of this sequence is a man aged 50 to 60 who had recovered from COVID-19. The CDR3 region has the DNA TGTGCCAGCAGTCCGGAACAGGGTGTCAAAAACATTCAGTACTTC. Its translation is CASSPEQGVKNIQYF.